This T cell receptor (beta chain) emerged from a study of cytomegalovirus exposure and HLA in healthy donors. Amplification used 60 Vbeta primers and 13 Jbeta primers. Sequencing used immunoSEQ multiplex PCR; TCRdb keeps in-frame clones, though not all of them. The data contain about 200,000 clones, about four fifths of them seen just once; the ten biggest clones take up around 3.6%. This CDR3 is 13 amino acids long. Germline values: CDR1 MGHRA, CDR2 YSYEKL. The V and J ends lost 3 bases and 8 bases respectively, with 13 bases between them. This clone is a singleton in its sample. Sequences were obtained from PBMCs. The chain has TRBV4-1 and TRBJ1-2; D is undetermined. The clonotype originates from a man in his forties in good health and CMV-seropositive. CDR3: CASSQNPRGGYTF. The CDR3 bases are TGCGCCAGCAGCCAGAACCCCCGGGGAGGCTACACCTTC.